One and the same sample provided the 22 T cell receptor beta chains below, sequenced in a study of regulatory T cells in long-lasting Graves disease. The time point denotes: newly diagnosed GD, antithyroid drugs for less than 3 months. PBMC-extracted RNA yielded the TCR library. In building TCR beta libraries, iRepertoire HTBI primers were used together with Arm-PCR of CDR3 regions. Via MiXCR, TCRdb re-called the multiplex PCR reads, giving one row per CDR3 protein. The sample has hundreds of thousands of distinct CDR3 sequences, around 17% seen once. This sample also belongs to another study, concerning T cells in Graves' hyperthyroidism and ophthalmopathy.

Sequencing used peripheral blood mononuclear cells (PBMCs), obtained at new diagnosis, from a patient treated with antithyroid drugs. These receptors were collected from a woman in her 30s with Graves disease.

This chain uses TRBV15 with TRBJ2-3, with D possibly TRBD2 on 5 matching bases. This CDR3 is built from 16 residues. V lost 1 base, J lost 8 bases, and 19 bases lay in between. CDR1 is LNHNV and CDR2 is YYDKDF in the germline V gene (reference sequence). The CDR3 sequence is CATSRATRASPGTQYF. CDR3 nucleotide sequence: TGTGCCACCAGCAGAGCAACGCGGGCCTCCCCCGGTACGCAGTATTTT.

The gene calls are TRBV20-1 and TRBJ2-7, with 7 bases lining up with TRBD2. Germline V gene lookup returns CDR1 DFQATT and CDR2 SNEGSKA (reference sequence). The CDR3 has 15 amino acids. V was clipped by 0 bases and J by 2 bases; unmatched bases: 7. The CDR3 here is CSARDGMAGAYEQYF. DNA of the CDR3: TGCAGTGCTAGAGATGGGATGGCGGGAGCCTACGAGCAGTACTTC.

At least ten counts were recorded for this clonotype. This sequence joins TRBV7-9 and TRBJ2-1, with unresolved D. The CDR3 totals 15 residues. Germline values: CDR1 SEHNR, CDR2 FQNEAQ (reference sequence). V was clipped by 5 bases and J by 7 bases, with 18 bases between them. The DNA for the CDR3 is TGTGCCAGCAGCCCCGCGACCATCCGAATTAATGAGCAGTTCTTC. Protein: CASSPATIRINEQFF. Drawing the rest from reference TRBV7-9 and TRBJ2-1, the complete variable domain is DTGVSQNPRHKITKRGQNVTFRCDPISEHNRLYWYRQTLGQGPEFLTYFQNEAQLEKSRLLSDRFSAERPKGSFSTLEIQRTEQGDSAMYLCASSPATIRINEQFFGPGTRLTVL.

This clonotype was seen a handful of times. This rearrangement joins TRBV5-4 to TRBJ2-5, with a weak D call TRBD2 (6 bases). The CDR3 runs to 14 residues. The germline V gene has CDR1 SGHNT and CDR2 YYREEE (reference sequence). The V end lost 2 bases, the J end lost 4 bases, and 12 bases lay between the germline ends. CDR3 DNA: TGTGCCAGCAGCTTAAGACTAGGTTCAGAGACCCAGTACTTC. Translating gives CASSLRLGSETQYF.

At least ten counts were recorded for this clonotype. The chain uses TRBV11-2 and TRBJ2-3; D is perhaps TRBD2 (6 bases). The CDR3 loop spans 15 amino acids. CDR1 and CDR2 (germline): SGHAT, FQNNGV. V was cut by 5 bases and J by 6 bases, with 18 bases left in between. CDR3 in DNA: TGTGCCAGCAGCCCCTATCCGGGAGAGGCGGATACGCAGTATTTT. The encoded protein is CASSPYPGEADTQYF.

This clonotype appeared a few times. The V call is TRBV6-1, the J call TRBJ2-1; weak D call: TRBD1 (6 bases). This CDR3 has 16 residues. Trimming stripped 5 bases from V and 8 bases from J, with 22 bases between. Germline loops: CDR1 MNHNS, CDR2 SASEGT. The CDR3 region is CASSLTGSSLSHEQFF. CDR3 sequence (DNA): TGTGCCAGCAGTCTCACAGGGTCTAGTCTCAGCCATGAGCAGTTCTTC.

This clonotype has more than one count but fewer than ten. The V call is TRBV5-1, the J call TRBJ2-7; no reliable D call. Trimming removed 1 base at V and 3 bases at J, with 11 bases between. This CDR3 has 14 amino acids. Germline-derived CDR1 and CDR2 are SGHRS and YFSETQ. The CDR3 nucleotides read TGCGCCAGCAGCTTGTGGGATGGAAGCTACGAGCAGTACTTC. Translated, it gives CASSLWDGSYEQYF.

This clonotype occurred many times. The V and J genes are TRBV19 and TRBJ2-2, with TRBD2 as a possible D gene (5 bases). The CDR3 contains 16 residues. Between the trimmed V and J ends, which lost 4 bases and 11 bases, there was a span of 23 bases. Germline assignment: CDR1 LNHDA and CDR2 SQIVND (reference sequence). The CDR3 sequence: CASSTRRDRGGGELFF. In DNA form, the CDR3 reads TGTGCCAGTAGTACCCGTCGAGACCGAGGAGGAGGTGAGCTGTTTTTT.

In this sample, this clonotype turned up many times. The chain uses TRBV28 and TRBJ2-7; D possibly uses TRBD1 or TRBD2 (6 bases each). The V and J ends lost 6 bases and 0 bases respectively, with 21 bases between them. Germline CDR1 MDHEN, CDR2 SYDVKM. This CDR3 has 17 amino acids. CDR3 DNA: TGTGCCAGCAGCCCCTGGGGGGCCGGTGAGAGCTCCTACGAGCAGTACTTC. Translated: CASSPWGAGESSYEQYF. Combining the CDR3 with reference TRBV28 and TRBJ2-7 gives the whole variable domain DVKVTQSSRYLVKRTGEKVFLECVQDMDHENMFWYRQDPGLGLRLIYFSYDVKMKEKGDIPEGYSVSREKKERFSLILESASTNQTSMYLCASSPWGAGESSYEQYFGPGTRLTVT.

This rearrangement joins TRBV3-1 to TRBJ1-1; no reliable D call. Looked up from germline, CDR1 is LGHDT and CDR2 is YNNKEL (reference sequence). CDR3 length: 13 amino acids. Trimming cost V 4 bases and J 5 bases, with 11 bases left between them. CDR3 in DNA: TGTGCCAGCAGCCCCCCGGTGGCAACTGAAGCTTTCTTT. This gives the protein CASSPPVATEAFF.

This clonotype has more than one count but fewer than ten. The chain uses TRBV5-5 and TRBJ2-3, with 9 bases that match TRBD2. The J call is uncertain, as TRBJ2-5 better fits the DNA end. The CDR3 is made up of 15 amino acids. The germline V gene has CDR1 SGHKS and CDR2 YYEKEE (reference sequence). The CDR3 protein is CASSLDAGGAETQYF. In nucleotides, the CDR3 is TGTGCCAGCAGCTTAGATGCGGGAGGGGCGGAGACCCAGTACTTC.

This chain joins TRBV6-4 and TRBJ2-5; the match to TRBD2 covers 16 bases. Trimming cost V 8 bases and J 3 bases; bases outside gene matches: 12. The V gene's germline CDR1 is MRHNA and CDR2 SNTAGT. The CDR3 is 18 amino acids. The CDR3 nucleotides read TGTGCCAGCTCGGGACTAGCGGGAGGGTCGTGTCGGAAAGAGACCCAGTACTTC. Translation gives CASSGLAGGSCRKETQYF.

The chain is built from TRBV15 and TRBJ2-1, with D perhaps matching TRBD2 (5 bases). Trimming shortened V by 1 base and J by 5 bases, and 9 bases separated the two germline ends. Germline V CDR1 and CDR2: LNHNV, YYDKDF (reference sequence). CDR3 length equals 14 residues. As DNA, the CDR3 is TGTGCCACCAGCAGAGTGCTAGCCGACAATGAGCAGTTCTTC. It specifies CATSRVLADNEQFF.

This clonotype has just a few counts. The chain employs TRBV15 and TRBJ1-4; no clear D. Germline CDR1 reads LNHNV; CDR2 reads YYDKDF (reference sequence). The CDR3 consists of 15 residues. Trimming left V 0 bases short and J 7 bases short, with 12 bases between. The CDR3 DNA follows: TGTGCCACCAGCAGAGATCTTGGGCACGGTGAAAAACTGTTTTTT. It encodes CATSRDLGHGEKLFF.

This clonotype was found many times. The rearrangement links TRBV6-2 or TRBV6-3 to TRBJ1-1, with D perhaps matching TRBD1 (5 bases). V was clipped by 2 bases and J by 6 bases, with 13 bases between them. The CDR3 spans 14 residues. Per the germline V gene, CDR1 is MNHEY and CDR2 is SVGEGT. In nucleotides, the CDR3 is TGTGCCAGCAGTTACGGGGCAGTAAGGGCTGAAGCTTTCTTT. This encodes CASSYGAVRAEAFF.

This clonotype has a handful of counts. The chain has TRBV10-1 and TRBJ2-1; 10 nucleotides align to TRBD1. This CDR3 contains 15 residues. V gave up 8 bases and J gave up 5 bases; unmatched junction bases: 9. Germline loops: CDR1 WNHNN, CDR2 SYGVQD (reference sequence). The chain's CDR3 is CASGGGQGKDNEQFF. DNA of the CDR3: TGCGCCAGCGGTGGGGGACAGGGGAAGGACAATGAGCAGTTCTTC.

This clonotype has a handful of counts. The chain carries TRBV20-1 and TRBJ1-2; D uncertain. CDR1 and CDR2 from the germline V gene are DFQATT and SNEGSKA (reference sequence). Trimming took off 6 bases at V and 2 bases at J, with 16 bases between the two ends. CDR3 size: 14 residues. The CDR3 sequence is CSATNGQPNYGYTF. The CDR3 coding sequence is TGCAGTGCCACAAACGGGCAGCCGAACTATGGCTACACCTTC.

This chain connects TRBV20-1 to TRBJ2-3; unclear D gene. There are 12 residues in the CDR3. Per the germline V gene, CDR1 is DFQATT and CDR2 is SNEGSKA (reference sequence). Trimming cost V 5 bases and J 5 bases, with 11 bases left between them. The CDR3 DNA is TGCAGTGCTGGGCAGTCAGGAGATACGCAGTATTTT. Protein sequence: CSAGQSGDTQYF.

Many counts were recorded for this clonotype. This chain connects TRBV7-2 to TRBJ1-5; no firm D call. V was shortened by 5 bases and J by 5 bases, with 13 bases between the two germline ends. Germline-derived CDR1 and CDR2 are SGHTA and FQGNSA. The CDR3 totals 14 residues. In DNA form, the CDR3 reads TGTGCCAGCAGCCAAGGAGGGATTTATCAGCCCCAGCATTTT. It yields the protein CASSQGGIYQPQHF.

This clonotype was observed a handful of times. This chain joins TRBV11-2 and TRBJ1-3; the match to TRBD1 covers 9 bases. Germline V gene data show CDR1 as SGHAT and CDR2 as FQNNGV. V lost 5 bases and J lost 3; bases outside the gene matches: 5. The CDR3 sequence is 15 residues long. The CDR3 region is CASSLQGANGNTIYF. The CDR3, as DNA: TGTGCCAGCAGCCTACAGGGGGCGAATGGAAACACCATATATTTT.

This sequence joins TRBV2 and TRBJ2-1; the D gene is possibly TRBD2 (5 bases). Deletions cut 10 bases from V and 8 bases from J, with 18 bases between. The CDR3 has 13 residues. Per germline, CDR1 SNHLY and CDR2 FYNNEI. CDR3: CATQTLAVHEQFF. The CDR3 DNA is TGTGCCACCCAGACCCTAGCTGTCCATGAGCAGTTCTTC.

Note on this clonotype: The germline gene is not matched at one end of the junction; a read error may be the cause. This chain uses TRBV6-1 with TRBJ2-2, with 7 bases aligning to TRBD1. This CDR3 is built from 14 residues. Germline CDR1 MNHNS, CDR2 SASEGT. The CDR3: CASSQTGYTGKLFF. The CDR3 DNA sequence: TGTGCCAGCAGCCAGACAGGGTATACCGGGAAGCTGTTTTTT.